One sample yielded the 22 T cell receptor beta chains listed below, sequenced in a study of control samples from healthy donors and cancer patients. Measured with immunoSEQ multiplex PCR; TCRdb has only the in-frame clones, and not every one. The repertoire holds about 150,000 clones, with about nine tenths as singletons. Material: blood. These receptors came from a man younger than 45 in good health.

The chain carries TRBV5-1 and TRBJ2-2; D ambiguous. Germline CDR1 reads SGHRS; CDR2 reads YFSETQ. Trimming stripped 1 base from V and 6 bases from J, with 19 bases between. The CDR3 consists of 17 residues. The CDR3 coding sequence is TGCGCCAGCAGCTTGAACTGGGCCAAGGATTTGGCCGGGGAGCTGTTTTTT. Its protein product is CASSLNWAKDLAGELFF.

The chain recombines TRBV4-3 with TRBJ1-5; 7 bases line up with TRBD1. V was pared by 4 bases and J by 0 bases, with 6 bases of the junction left unmatched. CDR1 is LGHNA, CDR2 YSLEER, per germline. The CDR3 loop spans 16 amino acids. The CDR3, as DNA: TGCGCCAGCAGCCCTGCCTGGACAGGTAGCAATCAGCCCCAGCATTTT. This translates into CASSPAWTGSNQPQHF.

The chain couples TRBV7-2 to TRBJ2-5; no definite D call. This CDR3 spans 15 amino acids. The germline V gene has CDR1 SGHTA and CDR2 FQGNSA. V lost 4 bases to trimming and J lost 4 bases, with 16 bases between them. The CDR3 sequence is CASSSDRPPGETQYF. The CDR3 bases are TGTGCCAGCAGCTCTGATCGGCCCCCGGGAGAGACCCAGTACTTC.

A few counts support this clone. This sequence joins TRBV7-8 and TRBJ2-7, with a possible D match to TRBD2 (6 bases). The CDR3 loop spans 18 amino acids. Between the trimmed V and J ends, which lost 0 bases and 5 bases, there was a span of 23 bases. Germline V gene sequence: CDR1 SGHVS, CDR2 FQNEAQ. The chain's CDR3 is CASSLAFGGDGPLDEQYF. CDR3 DNA sequence: TGTGCCAGCAGCTTAGCGTTTGGCGGGGACGGTCCCTTGGACGAGCAGTACTTC.

V usage is TRBV5-6 and J usage is TRBJ1-3; no firm D call. The germline gives CDR1 SGHDT, CDR2 YYEEEE. This CDR3 is built from 13 residues. Deletions cut 4 bases from V and 7 bases from J, with 12 bases between. The DNA for the CDR3 is TGTGCCAGCAGCCTAGGTTCGTGGAACACCATATATTTT. It encodes CASSLGSWNTIYF.

This clone was counted between two and nine times. The chain recombines TRBV12-3 or TRBV12-4 with TRBJ2-5; the D is unclear. V lost 4 bases, J lost 4 bases, and 7 bases lay in between. The CDR3 runs 12 residues. This CDR3 reads CASSSLRETQYF. CDR3 bases: TGTGCCAGCAGTTCACTCCGAGAGACCCAGTACTTC.

V gene TRBV6-5 combines with J gene TRBJ2-7; no firm D call. V shed 0 bases and J shed 1 base, with 7 bases lying between them. The CDR3 is 14 amino acids. CDR1 is MNHEY, CDR2 SVGAGI, per germline. CDR3 loop: CASSYSQRSYEQYF. In nucleotides, the CDR3 is TGTGCCAGCAGTTACTCCCAGCGTTCCTACGAGCAGTACTTC.

The rearrangement links TRBV4-3 to TRBJ2-5; weak D call: TRBD1 (5 bases). The V end lost 4 bases, the J end lost 2 bases, and 14 bases lay between the germline ends. The CDR3 consists of 15 residues. Germline loops: CDR1 LGHNA, CDR2 YSLEER. CDR3 nucleotide sequence: TGCGCCAGCAGCCCCGTTTGGAGACAGCAAGAGACCCAGTACTTC. It specifies CASSPVWRQQETQYF.

The chain is built from TRBV10-3 and TRBJ1-3; D unresolved. The germline CDR1 and CDR2 sequences are ENHRY and SYGVKD. This CDR3 has 13 residues. V shed 10 bases and J shed 4 bases, with 14 bases lying between them. The DNA of the CDR3 is TGTGCCACCTCTGCAGTCGGGGGAAACACCATATATTTT. Translation gives CATSAVGGNTIYF.

V gene TRBV13 combines with J gene TRBJ1-6, with unresolved D. The V gene's germline CDR1 is PRHDT and CDR2 FYEKMQ (reference sequence). Trimming took off 5 bases at V and 3 bases at J, with 8 bases between the two ends. The CDR3 runs to 14 residues. The CDR3 bases are TGTGCCAGCAGCACCGCGGACTATAATTCACCCCTCCACTTT. Protein product: CASSTADYNSPLHF.

The rearrangement uses TRBV2 and TRBJ2-3; no clear D gene. Trimming pared 11 bases from V and 2 bases from J, leaving 17 bases between. The CDR3 length is 14 residues. Per germline, CDR1 SNHLY and CDR2 FYNNEI. The DNA for the CDR3 is TGTGCCGAAACGGCAGCGCGTTCCACAGATACGCAGTATTTT. Translated, it gives CAETAARSTDTQYF. Looking up the rest from reference TRBV2 and TRBJ2-3 gives the full variable domain: EPEVTQTPSHQVTQMGQEVILRCVPISNHLYFYWYRQILGQKVEFLVSFYNNEISEKSEIFDDQFSVERPDGSNFTLKIRSTKLEDSAMYFCAETAARSTDTQYFGPGTRLTVL.

V is TRBV5-4 and J is TRBJ2-5, with TRBD1 matching over 7 bases. Germline V lookup: CDR1 SGHNT, CDR2 YYREEE (reference sequence). V was clipped by 0 bases and J by 4 bases; unmatched bases: 3. This CDR3 has 14 amino acids. CDR3 region: CASSLGGGSETQYF. CDR3 nucleotide sequence: TGTGCCAGCAGCTTGGGAGGGGGCTCAGAGACCCAGTACTTC.

This clone appeared once. The chain uses TRBV11-3 and TRBJ2-7, with TRBD2 identical over 12 bases. Germline-derived CDR1 and CDR2 are SGHNT and YENEEA. The V segment lost 5 bases and the J segment 3 bases; nucleotides outside the gene matches: 8. The CDR3 contains 16 residues. The DNA of the CDR3 is TGTGCCAGCAGCCTCCCTAGCGGGAGGGGATTCTACGAGCAGTACTTC. Amino acid sequence: CASSLPSGRGFYEQYF.

The chain has TRBV9 and TRBJ2-6; D ambiguous. Germline V CDR1 and CDR2: SGDLS, YYNGEE. The ends were cut back, 4 bases at V and 4 bases at J, with 9 bases in the middle. The CDR3 has 14 residues. This CDR3 is CASSSLRGANVLTF. CDR3 nucleotides: TGTGCCAGCAGCTCCCTTCGGGGGGCCAACGTCCTGACTTTC.

This chain links TRBV27 with TRBJ1-2; the match to TRBD1 covers 8 bases. The CDR3 is 18 amino acids. Per germline, CDR1 MNHEY and CDR2 SMNVEV (reference sequence). With V trimmed by 0 bases and J by 4 bases, 13 bases remained unmatched. This chain's CDR3 is CASSLSPGQGGVGYGYTF. The CDR3 DNA reads TGTGCCAGCAGTTTATCCCCCGGACAGGGAGGGGTAGGCTATGGCTACACCTTC.

The sample holds one count of this clone. V gene TRBV4-1 combines with J gene TRBJ2-1; 12 bases match TRBD1. Germline V gene sequence: CDR1 MGHRA, CDR2 YSYEKL. Germline trimming cut 0 bases from V and 4 bases from J; bases unmatched to any gene: 4. The CDR3 has 17 amino acids. In DNA form, the CDR3 reads TGCGCCAGCAGCCAAGATGGGACAGGGGGCGGGTACAATGAGCAGTTCTTC. This sequence encodes CASSQDGTGGGYNEQFF.

This chain joins TRBV2 and TRBJ2-7, with D perhaps matching TRBD1 (7 bases). The V end was cut by 7 bases, the J end by 1 base, with 14 bases between. This CDR3 comprises 14 residues. In germline, CDR1 is SNHLY, CDR2 FYNNEI. CDR3 sequence (DNA): TGTGCCAGCATGAGGCAGGGGGGATCCTACGAGCAGTACTTC. This gives the protein CASMRQGGSYEQYF.

The chain joins TRBV4-1 to TRBJ1-4, with D maybe TRBD1 (6 bases). Germline CDR1 reads MGHRA; CDR2 reads YSYEKL. The CDR3 extends over 16 amino acids. The V and J ends lost 0 bases and 6 bases respectively, with 14 bases between them. This CDR3 reads CASSQDGGGGYEKLFF. The CDR3 nucleotides are TGCGCCAGCAGCCAAGATGGGGGGGGCGGGTATGAAAAACTGTTTTTT.

This chain joins TRBV10-3 and TRBJ2-1; 8 bases agree with TRBD1. Germline values: CDR1 ENHRY, CDR2 SYGVKD. There are 14 residues in the CDR3. The ends lost 3 bases at V and 9 bases at J; junction bases unmatched: 7. CDR3 residues: CAISDGRGPGEQFF. DNA for the CDR3: TGTGCCATCAGTGACGGCAGGGGGCCGGGTGAGCAGTTCTTC.

V is TRBV10-2 and J is TRBJ1-2, with a possible D match to TRBD1 (5 bases). The V and J ends lost 4 bases and 2 bases respectively, with 11 bases between them. Germline CDR1 WSHSY, CDR2 SAAADI. CDR3 length: 14 residues. Written as DNA, the CDR3 is TGCGCCAGCAGTGGTCGACAGATCAACTATGGCTACACCTTC. Translation: CASSGRQINYGYTF.

The J gene is TRBJ2-1, the V gene TRBV7-9, with 9 positions matching TRBD2. The CDR3 is made up of 15 amino acids. Germline-derived CDR1 and CDR2 are SEHNR and FQNEAQ (reference sequence). V trimming: 10 bases; J trimming: 10 bases; junction bases outside the gene matches: 17. The CDR3 region has the DNA TGTGCCACCAACCCGCGGACTAGCGCTGGGGGGGAGCAGTTCTTC. Protein: CATNPRTSAGGEQFF.

This CDR3 is CASSHLAGGLTGELFF. The CDR3, as DNA: TGCGCCAGCAGCCACCTAGCGGGAGGGCTGACCGGGGAGCTGTTTTTT. The chain is built from TRBV4-3 and TRBJ2-2, with 12 bases matching TRBD2. V lost 3 bases and J lost 5; bases outside the gene matches: 4. The CDR3 length is 16 residues. The germline V gene has CDR1 LGHNA and CDR2 YSLEER.